These T cell receptor beta chains were read from a single sample in a study of response to subunit inactivated influenza vaccine. TCRdb fed the RT-PCR reads into MiXCR, producing one record per CDR3 protein. This sample has some 500,000 distinct CDR3 sequences, with 15% to 20% found just once. The specimen comprised CD4+ T cells sorted from PBMCs, sampled roughly 24 months after vaccination. The source of these receptors is a man aged 45-69 years who received an inactivated influenza vaccine. Both conserved end residues are part of each CDR3. A D gene is named only where the DNA matches it firmly. Clone size is stated in some rows and not others, as once, few, many or a class when expanded.

j_call | clone_size | d_call | v_call | cdr3_nt | cdr3_aa
TRBJ2-3 | . | TRBD2 | TRBV7-2 | TGTGCCAGCAGCTTGGTCGGACTAGGTTGGACAGATACGCAGTATTTT | CASSLVGLGWTDTQYF
TRBJ1-4 | many | . | TRBV20-1 | TGCAGTGCCGCCGCGGGGACGAAGGGGGAAAAACTGTTTTTT | CSAAAGTKGEKLFF
TRBJ2-5 | . | . | TRBV10-3 | TGTGCCATCAGCCTAGGACTCCAAGAGACCCAGTACTTC | CAISLGLQETQYF
TRBJ2-2 | few | . | TRBV7-2 | TGTGCCAGCAGCTTAGGAGGGTTGGCCGGGGAGCTGTTTTTT | CASSLGGLAGELFF
TRBJ2-5 | . | . | TRBV6-5 | TGTGCCACCACTTGGACAGTTCAAGGGACCCAGTACTTC | CATTWTVQGTQYF
TRBJ1-1 | few | . | TRBV6-5 | TGTGCCAGCAGTTACCCAGGGCAGTCAAACACTGAAGCTTTCTTT | CASSYPGQSNTEAFF
TRBJ2-7 | many | TRBD1 | TRBV7-2 | TGTGCCAGCAGCTTAGGCGGGACAGGGAAATCCTACGAGCAGTACTTC | CASSLGGTGKSYEQYF
TRBJ1-5 | . | TRBD1 | TRBV11-1 | TGTGCCAGCAGCTTATCTCGGACAGGGCTTTTAGGACAACAGCCCCAGCATTTT | CASSLSRTGLLGQQPQHF
TRBJ2-1 | few | TRBD1 | TRBV7-2 | TGTGCCAGCAGCTTTCGGACAGGGGCCTACAATGAGCAGTTCTTC | CASSFRTGAYNEQFF
TRBJ2-1 | . | . | TRBV4-3 | TGCGCCAGCAGCCAAGATAGTCGGGGCCACAATGAGCAGTTCTTC | CASSQDSRGHNEQFF
TRBJ2-2 | . | . | TRBV5-1 | TGCGCCAGCAGCTTGCAGACCGGGGAGCTGTTTTTT | CASSLQTGELFF
TRBJ2-7 | many | TRBD2 | TRBV19 | TGTGCCAGTAGTATAGAGGGACTAGCTGGATCCGAGCAGTACTTC | CASSIEGLAGSEQYF
TRBJ2-7 | few | . | TRBV7-8 | TGTGCCAGCAGCTTAGGCCTGCACTCCTACGAGCAGTACTTC | CASSLGLHSYEQYF
TRBJ2-4 | few | . | TRBV12-3/TRBV12-4 | TGTGCCAGCAGTACACTAGCCAAAAACATTCAGTACTTC | CASSTLAKNIQYF
TRBJ2-3 | few | . | TRBV9 | TGTGCCAGCAGCTTCAACCCCAGCACAGATACGCAGTATTTT | CASSFNPSTDTQYF
TRBJ1-1 | . | TRBD1 | TRBV7-8 | TGTGCCAGCAGCGGAGACAGGGCTGCGAACACTGAAGCTTTCTTT | CASSGDRAANTEAFF